A selection of T cell receptor beta chains follows, all from one sample in a study of blood T cell repertoires in COVID-19. The data were produced by immunoSEQ multiplex PCR, yet TCRdb's version contains in-frame clones alone and is incomplete. The sample lists about 250,000 clones, about four fifths occurring once. The sequencing sample was made of peripheral blood. All receptors come from a person aged 70 to 85 with COVID-19, enrolled during active disease. The CDR3 runs from the conserved cysteine through the conserved F or W. Fields, in order: CDR3 protein, CDR3 DNA, D gene, V gene, J gene, clone size. The D gene is left open where the match is weak. Clone size, where shown, is once, few, many, or a class for clones that have expanded.

cdr3_aa: CASSVAFSVASGGYNEQFF
cdr3_nt: TGTGCCAGCAGCGTAGCTTTTTCCGTTGCTAGCGGGGGGTACAATGAGCAGTTCTTC
d_call: TRBD2
v_call: TRBV9
j_call: TRBJ2-1
clone_size: few

cdr3_aa: CASTRGQGAYEQYF
cdr3_nt: TGTGCCAGCACCCGAGGGCAGGGGGCTTACGAGCAGTACTTC
d_call: TRBD1
v_call: TRBV27
j_call: TRBJ2-7
clone_size: NA

cdr3_aa: CATSTGGGNEQYF
cdr3_nt: TGTGCCACCAGCACCGGAGGAGGCAACGAGCAGTACTTC
d_call: NA
v_call: TRBV15
j_call: TRBJ2-7
clone_size: NA

cdr3_aa: CASSLEKGGRVADTQYF
cdr3_nt: TGTGCCAGCAGCTTAGAGAAGGGCGGGAGGGTAGCAGATACGCAGTATTTT
d_call: TRBD2
v_call: TRBV7-3
j_call: TRBJ2-3
clone_size: NA

cdr3_aa: CATSFNRGAIETQYF
cdr3_nt: TGTGCCACGTCTTTCAACCGGGGGGCTATCGAGACCCAGTACTTC
d_call: NA
v_call: TRBV10-3
j_call: TRBJ2-5
clone_size: NA

cdr3_aa: CASSVGQLVGTQHF
cdr3_nt: TGTGCCAGCAGTGTGGGACAGTTAGTCGGGACCCAGCATTTT
d_call: TRBD1
v_call: TRBV6-2/TRBV6-3
j_call: TRBJ1-5
clone_size: many

cdr3_aa: CASSPLVSGGRSGTDTQYF
cdr3_nt: TGTGCCAGCTCACCACTAGTTAGCGGGGGCCGGTCTGGCACAGATACGCAGTATTTT
d_call: TRBD2
v_call: TRBV18
j_call: TRBJ2-3
clone_size: NA

cdr3_aa: CASSPGLAGGTENIQYF
cdr3_nt: TGCGCCAGCAGCCCCGGACTAGCGGGAGGAACGGAAAACATTCAGTACTTC
d_call: TRBD2
v_call: TRBV4-3
j_call: TRBJ2-4
clone_size: NA

cdr3_aa: CASSLILAGVQYF
cdr3_nt: TGCGCCAGCAGCTTGATTCTAGCGGGAGTGCAGTACTTC
d_call: TRBD2
v_call: TRBV5-1
j_call: TRBJ2-7
clone_size: NA

cdr3_aa: CASSFLDRSPDTQYF
cdr3_nt: TGTGCCAGCAGTTTCCTTGACAGGTCTCCAGATACGCAGTATTTT
d_call: NA
v_call: TRBV27
j_call: TRBJ2-3
clone_size: NA

cdr3_aa: CASSTQGRLSDTQYF
cdr3_nt: TGTGCCAGCAGCACACAGGGGCGCTTGTCAGATACGCAGTATTTT
d_call: TRBD1
v_call: TRBV5-5
j_call: TRBJ2-3
clone_size: NA

cdr3_aa: CASRLATYNEQFF
cdr3_nt: TGTGCCAGCAGACTAGCGACCTACAATGAGCAGTTCTTC
d_call: TRBD2
v_call: TRBV6-5
j_call: TRBJ2-1
clone_size: NA

cdr3_aa: CASSRTGTNPNIQYF
cdr3_nt: TGTGCCAGCAGCAGAACCGGGACTAATCCAAACATTCAGTACTTC
d_call: TRBD2
v_call: TRBV7-2
j_call: TRBJ2-4
clone_size: once

cdr3_aa: CASSQVSPQETQYF
cdr3_nt: TGTGCCAGCAGCCAAGTGAGTCCCCAAGAGACCCAGTACTTC
d_call: NA
v_call: TRBV3-1/TRBV3-2
j_call: TRBJ2-5
clone_size: NA

cdr3_aa: CASSLATGSGAGELFF
cdr3_nt: TGTGCCAGCAGCTTAGCAACGGGATCGGGTGCCGGGGAGCTGTTTTTT
d_call: NA
v_call: TRBV7-8
j_call: TRBJ2-2
clone_size: NA

cdr3_aa: CASSPAGDNSPLHF
cdr3_nt: TGCGCCAGCAGCCCCGCAGGGGATAATTCACCCCTCCACTTT
d_call: NA
v_call: TRBV5-1
j_call: TRBJ1-6
clone_size: NA

cdr3_aa: CASSYSRVTEAFF
cdr3_nt: TGTGCCAGCAGTTATAGCCGGGTCACTGAAGCTTTCTTT
d_call: NA
v_call: TRBV6-5
j_call: TRBJ1-1
clone_size: NA

cdr3_aa: CASSLTDEQFF
cdr3_nt: TGTGCCAGCAGCCTCACGGATGAGCAGTTCTTC
d_call: NA
v_call: TRBV7-8
j_call: TRBJ2-1
clone_size: NA

cdr3_aa: CASSLRQGVQPQHF
cdr3_nt: TGTGCCAGCAGCTTAAGACAGGGAGTGCAGCCCCAGCATTTT
d_call: TRBD1
v_call: TRBV5-5
j_call: TRBJ1-5
clone_size: NA

cdr3_aa: CASSLGPGGISYEQYF
cdr3_nt: TGTGCCAGCAGCTTAGGTCCGGGGGGGATCTCCTACGAGCAGTACTTC
d_call: TRBD2
v_call: TRBV7-6
j_call: TRBJ2-7
clone_size: NA

cdr3_aa: CAWGRGDQPQHF
cdr3_nt: TGTGCCTGGGGCAGGGGGGATCAGCCCCAGCATTTT
d_call: TRBD1
v_call: TRBV30
j_call: TRBJ1-5
clone_size: NA

cdr3_aa: CATELNRGDGYTF
cdr3_nt: TGTGCCACCGAACTCAACAGGGGTGATGGCTACACCTTC
d_call: TRBD1
v_call: TRBV28
j_call: TRBJ1-2
clone_size: NA

cdr3_aa: CASSRGGENTEAFF
cdr3_nt: TGTGCCAGCAGTAGAGGGGGGGAAAACACTGAAGCTTTCTTT
d_call: NA
v_call: TRBV6-5
j_call: TRBJ1-1
clone_size: NA

cdr3_aa: CASSPAAGGVTDTQYF
cdr3_nt: TGCGCCAGCAGCCCGGCAGCGGGAGGGGTCACAGATACGCAGTATTTT
d_call: TRBD2
v_call: TRBV5-1
j_call: TRBJ2-3
clone_size: NA